A single sample gave rise to the 30 T cell receptor beta chains below, sequenced in a study of T-cell memory formation after mild COVID-19. TCRdb recomputed calls from the 5' RACE reads with MiXCR, one row per CDR3 protein. The sample has approximately 230,000 distinct CDR3 sequences, around 17% seen once. Sequencing was done on a sample of PBMCs or a T cell subset sorted from them (not recorded which). The receptor set was obtained from a man aged 18 to 35 who had mild COVID-19 (a few samples of this study predate the infection). Cell type and time point are not known.

The chain links TRBV12-3 or TRBV12-4 to TRBJ1-1; D is unresolved. There are 10 residues in the CDR3. Trimming pared 8 bases from V and 7 bases from J, leaving 8 bases between. This chain's CDR3 is CASARNEAFF. The DNA for the CDR3 is TGTGCCAGCGCCCGAAATGAAGCTTTCTTT.

V gene TRBV6-5 combines with J gene TRBJ2-5, with D unresolved. This CDR3 is built from 17 residues. Germline V gene lookup returns CDR1 MNHEY and CDR2 SVGAGI. The V gene lost 0 bases and the J gene lost 2 bases, with 16 bases spanning the gap. The CDR3 nucleotides are TGTGCCAGCAGTTACTCGAAAGATCCCAGAAAACAAGAGACCCAGTACTTC. Translation: CASSYSKDPRKQETQYF.

This clonotype was observed a handful of times. The V gene is TRBV18, the J gene TRBJ1-3; unclear D gene. Per the germline V gene, CDR1 is KGHSH and CDR2 is LQKENI. Trimming stripped 0 bases from V and 0 bases from J, with 9 bases between. The CDR3 extends over 16 amino acids. This CDR3 is CASSPPSGSSGNTIYF. CDR3 in DNA: TGTGCCAGCTCACCACCCTCGGGGAGCTCTGGAAACACCATATATTTT.

This clonotype was recorded a few times. This rearrangement joins TRBV11-2 to TRBJ2-2, with D unresolved. From germline, CDR1 is SGHAT and CDR2 FQNNGV. V lost 1 base and J lost 3, with 9 bases in between. The CDR3 spans 15 residues. CDR3 in DNA: TGTGCCAGCAGCTTAGTGGGGTGGGACACCGGGGAGCTGTTTTTT. It translates to CASSLVGWDTGELFF. The whole variable domain, filled in from reference TRBV11-2 and TRBJ2-2, reads EAGVAQSPRYKIIEKRQSVAFWCNPISGHATLYWYQQILGQGPKLLIQFQNNGVVDDSQLPKDRFSAERLKGVDSTLKIQPAKLEDSAVYLCASSLVGWDTGELFFGEGSRLTVL.

This clonotype was found a few times. This CDR3 fails to terminate in the conserved phenylalanine or tryptophan, so it likely reflects a read error. This chain uses TRBV7-2 with TRBJ1-1; D possibly corresponds to TRBD1 (6 bases). The V end lost 4 bases, the J end lost 4 bases, and 10 bases lay between the germline ends. The CDR3 totals 13 residues. Looked up from germline, CDR1 is SGHTA and CDR2 is FQGNSA. The DNA for the CDR3 is TGTGCCAGCAGCTCACAGGGTGGCACTGAAGCTTTCCTT. Its protein is CASSSQGGTEAFL.

The V and J genes are TRBV9 and TRBJ2-3, with D perhaps given as TRBD1 or TRBD2 (5 bases each). The CDR3 length is 14 residues. V lost 0 bases to trimming and J lost 5 bases, with 10 bases between them. Germline CDR1 and CDR2: SGDLS and YYNGEE. DNA of the CDR3: TGTGCCAGCAGCGTAGCTAGCAGGGAAGATACGCAGTATTTT. Its translation: CASSVASREDTQYF. Full variable domain (outside the CDR3, taken from reference TRBV9 and TRBJ2-3): DSGVTQTPKHLITATGQRVTLRCSPRSGDLSVYWYQQSLDQGLQFLIQYYNGEERAKGNILERFSAQQFPDLHSELNLSSLELGDSALYFCASSVASREDTQYFGPGTRLTVL.

In its sample, this clonotype was seen many times. The gene calls are TRBV7-6 and TRBJ2-7; no firm D call. V was cut by 2 bases and J by 5 bases, with 10 bases left in between. The CDR3 is 13 residues long. Germline loops: CDR1 SGHVS, CDR2 FNYEAQ. DNA of the CDR3: TGTGCCAGCAGCTTAACCGGTCTAAACGAGCAGTACTTC. Translated: CASSLTGLNEQYF.

The chain recombines TRBV6-1 with TRBJ2-7, with D possibly matching TRBD2 (7 bases). The V gene lost 8 bases and the J gene lost 3 bases, with 14 bases spanning the gap. Looked up from germline, CDR1 is MNHNS and CDR2 is SASEGT. This CDR3 has 13 amino acids. The DNA for the CDR3 is TGTGCCAGCCTAAGGGGGGGGCTCTACGAGCAGTACTTC. Translation gives CASLRGGLYEQYF.

V gene TRBV11-2 combines with J gene TRBJ2-2; D gene unclear. V was pared by 1 base and J by 5 bases, with 5 bases between. CDR3 size: 13 residues. Germline loops: CDR1 SGHAT, CDR2 FQNNGV. CDR3 amino acids: CASSLVVTGELFF. The CDR3 DNA sequence: TGTGCCAGCAGCTTAGTCGTGACCGGGGAGCTGTTTTTT.

The chain links TRBV19 to TRBJ1-5; D may be TRBD1 (6 bases). V shed 10 bases and J shed 6 bases, with 16 bases lying between them. Germline V lookup: CDR1 LNHDA, CDR2 SQIVND (reference sequence). The CDR3 consists of 13 residues. CDR3 residues: CATTTGRTQPQHF. Here the CDR3 DNA reads TGTGCCACTACTACAGGGAGGACTCAGCCCCAGCATTTT.

The chain couples TRBV10-3 to TRBJ1-1; no definite D call. Germline V gene sequence: CDR1 ENHRY, CDR2 SYGVKD. Trimming stripped 5 bases from V and 11 bases from J, with 15 bases between. This CDR3 contains 12 residues. CDR3 sequence: CAISPEGPRAFF. The CDR3 nucleotides read TGTGCCATCAGTCCGGAGGGCCCAAGGGCTTTCTTT.

This clonotype was seen more than once but under ten times. The V gene is TRBV7-2, the J gene TRBJ2-1, with 8 bases matching TRBD2. Germline CDR1 SGHTA, CDR2 FQGNSA. The V segment lost 5 bases and the J segment 7 bases; nucleotides outside the gene matches: 7. This CDR3 spans 14 amino acids. CDR3 sequence (DNA): TGTGCCAGCAGCCTTGGACTAGCACCGAATGAGCAGTTCTTC. Protein sequence: CASSLGLAPNEQFF.

The chain is built from TRBV7-3 and TRBJ2-7, with 8 bases identical to TRBD1. Germline V CDR1 and CDR2: SGHTA, FQGTGA. This CDR3 region has 14 residues. V lost 2 bases to trimming and J lost 5 bases; unmatched junction nucleotides: 5. CDR3 nucleotides: TGTGCCAGCAGCTTAGGGCAGGGGGCCGACGAGCAGTACTTC. Translation gives CASSLGQGADEQYF.

The chain joins TRBV10-2 to TRBJ2-3; 13 bases are shared with TRBD2. CDR1 is WSHSY and CDR2 is SAAADI in the germline V gene. The CDR3 length is 16 residues. Unmatched junction bases numbered 5, after V lost 6 bases and J lost 2 bases. Here the CDR3 DNA reads TGCGCCAGCAGAGTACTAGCGGGGGGGAACACAGATACGCAGTATTTT. Translation gives CASRVLAGGNTDTQYF.

This chain links TRBV29-1 with TRBJ1-2, with a weak D call TRBD1 (5 bases). Trimming removed 1 base from V and 0 bases from J, with 6 bases in between. The CDR3 length is 13 residues. CDR1 SQVTM and CDR2 ANQGSEA come from the germline V gene. This chain's CDR3 is CSVEAGPNYGYTF. In DNA, the CDR3 is TGCAGCGTTGAAGCGGGGCCTAACTATGGCTACACCTTC.

This chain joins TRBV24-1 and TRBJ1-2; a possible D gene is TRBD1 (6 bases). CDR3 length: 12 residues. Germline V gives CDR1 KGHDR, CDR2 SFDVKD. V lost 5 bases to trimming and J lost 7 bases, with 10 bases between them. CDR3 amino acids: CATSAGDRGYTF. The CDR3 bases are TGTGCCACCAGTGCAGGGGATCGTGGCTACACCTTC.

This sequence joins TRBV5-1 and TRBJ1-1, with 7 bases that match TRBD1. The CDR3 length is 16 residues. In germline, CDR1 is SGHRS, CDR2 YFSETQ. The ends lost 4 bases at V and 0 bases at J; junction bases unmatched: 9. CDR3 in DNA: TGCGCCAGCAGCCGACAGGGCCAGAGGATGAACACTGAAGCTTTCTTT. Translated: CASSRQGQRMNTEAFF. The variable domain in full, completed from reference TRBV5-1 and TRBJ1-1, reads KAGVTQTPRYLIKTRGQQVTLSCSPISGHRSVSWYQQTPGQGLQFLFEYFSETQRNKGNFPGRFSGRQFSNSRSEMNVSTLELGDSALYLCASSRQGQRMNTEAFFGQGTRLTVV.

The chain employs TRBV9 and TRBJ2-3, with 9 nucleotides matching TRBD1. Germline assignment: CDR1 SGDLS and CDR2 YYNGEE. V gave up 0 bases and J gave up 2 bases; unmatched junction bases: 4. CDR3 length: 16 residues. This CDR3 reads CASSVEGTGITDTQYF. DNA for the CDR3: TGTGCCAGCAGCGTAGAAGGGACAGGGATCACAGATACGCAGTATTTT. Drawing the rest from reference TRBV9 and TRBJ2-3, the complete variable domain is DSGVTQTPKHLITATGQRVTLRCSPRSGDLSVYWYQQSLDQGLQFLIQYYNGEERAKGNILERFSAQQFPDLHSELNLSSLELGDSALYFCASSVEGTGITDTQYFGPGTRLTVL.

This clonotype was counted a few times. The rearrangement joins TRBV11-2 to TRBJ2-7; D perhaps matches TRBD2 (5 bases). V lost 4 bases, J lost 2 bases, and 12 bases lay in between. The CDR3 covers 14 residues. The germline V gene has CDR1 SGHAT and CDR2 FQNNGV. The CDR3 sequence is CASSWIAGPYEQYF. CDR3 DNA: TGTGCCAGCAGCTGGATCGCGGGCCCCTACGAGCAGTACTTC.

This clonotype was seen a handful of times. The genes are TRBV29-1 and TRBJ2-7, with 8 bases identical to TRBD1. After removal of 4 bases from V and 5 bases from J, the junction contained 4 bases not matched to a gene. CDR1 and CDR2 from the germline V gene are SQVTM and ANQGSEA. The CDR3 is 12 amino acids. CDR3 residues: CSVGTGIDEQYF. The CDR3 nucleotides are TGCAGCGTTGGGACAGGGATCGACGAGCAGTACTTC.

This chain joins TRBV7-2 and TRBJ2-2; D unresolved. This CDR3 comprises 15 residues. Germline V gene data show CDR1 as SGHTA and CDR2 as FQGNSA. V dropped 3 bases and J dropped 1 base, with 9 bases sitting between them. The chain's CDR3 is CASSFDSQNTGELFF. The CDR3, as DNA: TGTGCCAGCAGCTTCGACTCCCAGAACACCGGGGAGCTGTTTTTT.

This clonotype was found many times. One end of the junction fails to match germline, which may point to a read error. The chain is built from TRBV7-7 and TRBJ1-5; a possible D gene is TRBD1 (6 bases). This CDR3 region has 14 residues. CDR1 and CDR2 from the germline V gene are SSHAT and FNYEAQ (reference sequence). In nucleotides, the CDR3 is TGTGCTAGCAGCTCAGGACAGCCAAGGCAGCCCCAGCATTTT. Translating gives CASSSGQPRQPQHF.

CDR3 nucleotides: TGTGCCAGCAGCTTTGGGTACAATCAGCCCCAGCATTTT. This sequence encodes CASSFGYNQPQHF. The chain joins TRBV11-2 to TRBJ1-5; D remains unclear. The V gene lost 3 bases and the J gene lost 3 bases, with 6 bases spanning the gap. Germline CDR1 reads SGHAT; CDR2 reads FQNNGV. The CDR3 length is 13 residues.

This clonotype was seen a handful of times. The V gene is TRBV7-2, the J gene TRBJ2-2; D possibly matches TRBD1 or TRBD2 (5 bases each). The length of the CDR3 is 15 residues. Germline CDR1 is SGHTA and CDR2 is FQGNSA. V was shortened by 2 bases and J by 4 bases, with 11 bases between the two germline ends. CDR3 amino acids: CASSLYGAFTGELFF. The DNA of the CDR3 is TGTGCCAGCAGCTTATACGGGGCCTTCACCGGGGAGCTGTTTTTT.

This clonotype was picked up a small number of times. The rearrangement links TRBV4-2 to TRBJ2-2; 9 bases are shared with TRBD2. Germline V lookup: CDR1 LGHNA, CDR2 YNFKEQ. This CDR3 region has 17 residues. V trimming: 4 bases; J trimming: 7 bases; junction bases outside the gene matches: 13. The CDR3 DNA reads as TGTGCCAGCAGCCCATTCAGCGGGGGGAACCTTGGCGGGGAGCTGTTTTTT. Translated, it gives CASSPFSGGNLGGELFF.

This clonotype was seen a handful of times. V and J are TRBV2 and TRBJ2-7; 11 bases align to TRBD1. CDR1 is SNHLY, CDR2 FYNNEI, per germline. There are 13 residues in the CDR3. V lost 6 bases to trimming and J lost 4 bases; unmatched junction nucleotides: 2. CDR3 sequence: CASRGTGGYEQYF. In DNA form, the CDR3 reads TGTGCCAGCAGAGGGACAGGGGGGTACGAGCAGTACTTC. The entire variable domain, with the rest obtained from reference TRBV2 and TRBJ2-7, is as follows: EPEVTQTPSHQVTQMGQEVILRCVPISNHLYFYWYRQILGQKVEFLVSFYNNEISEKSEIFDDQFSVERPDGSNFTLKIRSTKLEDSAMYFCASRGTGGYEQYFGPGTRLTVT.

V usage is TRBV29-1 and J usage is TRBJ1-2; weak D call: TRBD1 (5 bases). The CDR3 consists of 12 residues. V lost 2 bases, J lost 7 bases, and 11 bases lay in between. Germline V gene lookup returns CDR1 SQVTM and CDR2 ANQGSEA. For the CDR3, the DNA is TGCAGCGTTGAACAAGCGGGGGGTGGCTACACCTTC. This codes for CSVEQAGGGYTF.

This clonotype showed up just a few times. The V and J genes are TRBV21-1 and TRBJ1-6. TRBV21-1 is designated a pseudogene. The CDR3 runs 15 residues. This CDR3 reads CASSESPISHSPLHF. The CDR3 DNA reads TGTGCCAGCAGCGAAAGCCCTATATCTCATTCACCCCTCCACTTT.

This clonotype turned up a few times. The V gene is TRBV12-3 or TRBV12-4, the J gene TRBJ2-2, with D possibly TRBD1 on 6 matching bases. The CDR3 length is 13 residues. Trimming stripped 6 bases from V and 7 bases from J, with 12 bases between. The CDR3 loop reads CASRTGFDGELFF. The CDR3 bases are TGTGCCAGCAGGACAGGATTTGACGGGGAGCTGTTTTTT.

The rearrangement joins TRBV24-1 to TRBJ1-1; D gene unclear. V was shortened by 9 bases and J by 5 bases, with 9 bases between the two germline ends. The CDR3 runs 11 residues. Per germline, CDR1 KGHDR and CDR2 SFDVKD. The CDR3 region is CATRRGTEAFF. The CDR3 DNA reads TGTGCCACCCGTCGGGGAACTGAAGCTTTCTTT.